This T cell receptor (beta chain) comes out of a study of T-cell reconstitution after alpha-beta-depleted transplantation in children. General study findings and limits: A year post-transplant, T-cell counts and diversity derived mostly from newly produced T cells. Several patients had high TCRbeta diversity at day 60; it came from surviving recipient T cells and thymic progenitors.

This CDR3 has 14 residues. Library preparation (for TCRbeta) was performed with unique molecular identifiers. TCRdb itself ran the PCR reads through MiXCR, one entry per CDR3 protein. The table has fewer than 150,000 distinct CDR3 sequences, around a tenth seen once. This clonotype has at least ten counts. The antigen is not known. The sequence was collected from a girl in the first two years of life who had a stem cell transplant for combined immunodeficiency, so the T cells may come from the graft donor. The chain carries TRBV21-1 and TRBJ2-4; the table gives TRBD2 as D, unverified against the DNA. TRBV21-1 is noted as a pseudogene. This material consisted of PBMCs, mostly from graft donor cells, taken 180 days after TCRalphabeta/CD19-depleted stem cell transplant. Here the CDR3 reads CASSKGRREVAQYF. The CDR3 region has the DNA TGTGCCAGCAGCAAAGGGCGGCGGGAGGTAGCCCAGTACTTC.